The entry below gives a single TCR beta chain sequence along with its context. Its antigen is still unknown. The CDR3 extends over 14 amino acids. The germline V gene has CDR1 MNHEY and CDR2 SMNVEV (reference sequence). V trimming: 8 bases; J trimming: 4 bases; junction bases outside the gene matches: 11. As every portion of the isolated RNA was reverse transcribed, the sequencing read expressed TCRB transcripts. The method was immunoSEQ multiplex PCR; TCRdb's version includes in-frame clones alone and lacks a portion of them. Seen here are hundreds of thousands of clones, roughly 16% observed once, and the top ten hold 0.07% to 0.095%. Central memory, naive, regulatory and stem cell-like memory CD4+ cells were sorted by CD45RO/CCR7/CD25/CD127/CD95/CD27. This entry belongs to a study of beta chain features in type 1 diabetes. Overall study results and limits: Patients with type 1 diabetes showed fewer VDJ junction insertions and more deletions. Relative to healthy donors, patients appeared to have naive, central memory and Treg TCRB repertoires that were more similar.

The rearrangement uses TRBV27 and TRBJ2-7; 7 nucleotides align to TRBD1. The receptor was isolated from a young man in good health. Sequenced input: naive CD4+ T cells from blood. The CDR3, as DNA: TGTGCCAGCTCAAACCCGGGACAGAAATACGAGCAGTACTTC. Translating it yields CASSNPGQKYEQYF.